The entry that follows covers one T cell receptor beta chain sequence. The sample comes from a study of PD-1 blockade in classical Hodgkin lymphoma. The data were produced by immunoSEQ multiplex PCR, yet TCRdb's version contains in-frame clones alone and is incomplete. The data show over 6,500 clones, with 80% to 90% seen just once and over 13% held by the top ten. Relapse after autologous stem cell transplantation occurred in every patient, and brentuximab vedotin exposure varied. V was pared by 0 bases and J by 5 bases, with 6 bases between. The CDR3 length is 13 residues. From germline, CDR1 is SGDLS and CDR2 YYNGEE.

The J gene is TRBJ1-5, the V gene TRBV9; D gene uncertain. The sequenced sample was peripheral blood mononuclear cells (PBMCs), obtained at baseline. The sequence was collected from a human donor with classical Hodgkin lymphoma. Written as DNA, the CDR3 is TGTGCCAGCAGCGTAGGGGTCGATCAGCCCCAGCATTTT. Protein product: CASSVGVDQPQHF.